The 8 T cell receptor beta chains listed next were all sequenced from one sample in a study of Graves' ophthalmopathy and Graves' hyperthyroidism. Transcripts of RNA were the source for amplifying TCR beta CDR3 regions. RT-PCR was first run with HTBI primers, then multiplex PCR in a second round. TCRdb analysed the multiplex PCR reads with MiXCR anew, one entry per CDR3 protein. The sample comprises more than 40,000 distinct CDR3 sequences, 50% of which are singletons, and approximately 23% rests with the top ten. Material for sequencing was peripheral blood. The receptor source for this set is an adult man with Graves' ophthalmopathy.

The gene calls are TRBV10-3 and TRBJ1-3; tentative D call: TRBD1 (5 bases). Germline V gene lookup returns CDR1 ENHRY and CDR2 SYGVKD. This CDR3 comprises 16 residues. Deletions cut 4 bases from V and 0 bases from J, with 13 bases between. In DNA, the CDR3 is TGTGCCATCAGTGTAAAGGGGAGCCGCTCTGGAAACACCATATATTTT. Encoded protein: CAISVKGSRSGNTIYF.

The rearrangement links TRBV20-1 to TRBJ2-5; 13 positions agree with TRBD2. V trimming: 3 bases; J trimming: 5 bases; junction bases outside the gene matches: 9. There are 16 residues in the CDR3. Germline V gene sequence: CDR1 DFQATT, CDR2 SNEGSKA (reference sequence). The CDR3 DNA reads TGCAGTGCTAGCGGACTAGCGGGAGTAGTCCGGGAGACCCAGTACTTC. Its translation is CSASGLAGVVRETQYF.

This clonotype was detected ten times or more. V is TRBV3-1 and J is TRBJ1-1; 7 bases line up with TRBD1. The CDR3 runs to 13 residues. Germline lookup yields CDR1 LGHDT and CDR2 YNNKEL (reference sequence). The V segment lost 3 bases and the J segment 7 bases; nucleotides outside the gene matches: 5. CDR3 loop: CASSQPTGIEAFF. The CDR3 bases are TGTGCCAGCAGCCAGCCGACAGGGATTGAAGCTTTCTTT.

The table lists this clonotype with many counts. This chain joins TRBV20-1 and TRBJ2-2, with 7 nucleotides matching TRBD2. Germline values: CDR1 DFQATT, CDR2 SNEGSKA (reference sequence). The CDR3 is 17 residues long. V shed 1 base and J 0 bases; nucleotides not matched to a gene: 8. Written as DNA, the CDR3 is TGCAGTGCTAGAGTAGCGCGCGGGAGAGCGAACACCGGGGAGCTGTTTTTT. Protein: CSARVARGRANTGELFF.

The gene calls are TRBV19 and TRBJ2-5; perhaps TRBD1 as D (6 bases). The CDR3 runs 14 residues. Deletions cut 3 bases from V and 4 bases from J, with 12 bases between. Germline CDR1 and CDR2: LNHDA and SQIVND (reference sequence). Here the CDR3 reads CASSMRGTGETQYF. As DNA, the CDR3 is TGTGCCAGTAGTATGAGGGGGACGGGAGAGACCCAGTACTTC.

This clonotype was seen a few times. Being one base from a much bigger clone, this may be a read error. This rearrangement joins TRBV11-2 to TRBJ2-7; D is possibly TRBD1 or TRBD2 (7 bases each). Germline V gives CDR1 SGHAT, CDR2 FQNNGV. This CDR3 region has 16 residues. Trimming pared 1 base from V and 2 bases from J, leaving 15 bases between. In DNA form, the CDR3 reads TGTGCCAGCAGCTTAGCCGGCCCAGGGGGGGCCTACGAGCAGTACTTC. This translates into CASSLAGPGGAYEQYF.

The chain uses TRBV9 and TRBJ1-4, with D tentatively TRBD1 (6 bases). CDR3 size: 14 residues. V gave up 9 bases and J gave up 5 bases, with 17 bases separating them. Germline V gives CDR1 SGDLS, CDR2 YYNGEE. The CDR3 is CATEGETLNEKLFF. The CDR3 nucleotides read TGTGCCACCGAGGGGGAGACATTGAATGAAAAACTGTTTTTT.

This clonotype was counted ten times or more. The chain couples TRBV7-3 to TRBJ1-1, with 9 bases aligning to TRBD1. The ends lost 2 bases at V and 5 bases at J; junction bases unmatched: 3. Germline values: CDR1 SGHTA, CDR2 FQGTGA. The CDR3 length is 14 residues. Written as DNA, the CDR3 is TGTGCCAGCAGCTTAGGACAGGGGAGAACTGAAGCTTTCTTT. Protein sequence: CASSLGQGRTEAFF.